This T cell receptor beta chain is drawn from a study of beta chain features in type 1 diabetes (dated by TCRdb to 2016 to 2018). With regard to the full study: Patients and healthy donors did not differ in mean age, gender distribution, total cell number or subset yield. A total of about 110 million sorted cells were examined across all samples, and the number of cells per subset was strongly correlated with RNA yield. In the study, TCRB repertoires of sorted circulating CD4+ T cell subsets from recently diagnosed type 1 diabetes patients were compared with those of matched healthy donors. Whereas all 28 donors provided naive and central memory subsets, regulatory and stem cell-like memory subsets were isolated from just 8 patients and roughly eight healthy donors.

On this clone: Its binding antigen is unknown. No per-base quality is available; no much larger clone lies one base away.

The paper's findings and limits, for the study overall: Naive, central memory and regulatory TCRB repertoires appeared to be more alike among patients than among healthy donors. Shorter templates might be favored by PCR, yet because patient and control samples were amplified and corrected together, any such skew would affect both groups equally. Fewer insertions and more nucleotide deletions at VDJ recombination sites were observed in patients with type 1 diabetes, implying thymic rearrangement abnormalities. Only small numbers of individuals were included in the HLA sub-analyses, which left unresolved whether HLA type had any influence on TCRB rearrangement. In all four CD4+ subsets, TCRB CDR3 length was moderately but significantly shorter in type 1 diabetes patients. Because cDNA was sequenced instead of genomic DNA, highly expressing activated cells could be over-represented, though the groups showed no difference in activation or CD3 levels.

The germline V gene encodes CDR1 SGHNT and CDR2 YYREEE (reference sequence). The CDR3 runs 13 residues from the cysteine to the phenylalanine. Only the CDR3 part of the read is kept: 39 bases, read in frame from the first base. At the junction V is shortened by 4 bases and J by 4 bases, with 9 bases in between. The High Capacity cDNA Reverse Transcription Kit was used to reverse transcribe all of the isolated RNA, meaning that expressed TCRB transcripts were what got sequenced. Deep immunoSEQ sequencing was performed on naive, central memory and regulatory T cell samples, with an average of roughly 3.5 million total reads per sample. Sorted cells were lysed in RLT buffer and RNA was extracted with DNase-treated RNeasy Micro or Mini kits, depending on cell number. To prevent cross-contamination, every cell subset was processed on its own, while patient and healthy donor samples were processed together. Using the immunoSEQ multiplex PCR, TCRB sequences were amplified from cDNA into 87-bp fragments spanning the CDR3 region. The amplicons were sequenced using the Illumina HiSeq platform. The study's processing was this. Synthetic template baselines were used to correct PCR bias computationally, reads within Hamming distance 2 were collapsed together, and singletons that could not be merged were discarded. Reads were aligned against IMGT so that V, D and J genes, CDR3 length and insertions or deletions at six rearrangement sites could be assigned. Within each subset, clonotype counts were normalized to the number of sorted cells before true diversity and Gini coefficients were calculated with the tcR R package. The overlap coefficient, calculated on TCRB nucleotide sequences, was used to quantify repertoire sharing. As a proxy for the pre-selection repertoire, out-of-frame TCRB sequences from naive cells were analyzed. What TCRdb holds here is the immuneACCESS table cut down to in-frame rearrangements. Part of the clones is not present; checked against another copy, under half of the missing clones reflect an unresolved V gene, and the others are unexplained. Clonal size and the V and J genes are those of that table, whereas D and trimming came from the DNA. The sample includes fewer than 250,000 clones, with around 65% observed a single time. Approximately 0.053% of the sample comes from the top ten.

Each donor gave one peripheral blood draw, approximately 0.11 L on average, collected into heparinised tubes. A BD FACSAria II was used to sort naive, central memory, regulatory and stem cell-like memory CD4+ T cells with a panel that included CD45RO, CCR7, CD25, CD127, CD95 and CD27. All sorted populations exceeded 98% purity. PBMCs were isolated right away by Lymphoprep density gradient centrifugation and were stained directly, without culture. To minimize batch effects, samples were stained and sorted in pairs, one healthy donor with one patient per experiment. The chain is made from TRBV5-4 and TRBJ2-1; the D gene cannot be named for sure. The sequenced sample was naive CD4+ T cells from blood. What this sample's cell subset or site label stands for: true naive CD4+ T cells. The TCR originated in a man aged 30 to 45 in good health. The DNA sequence is given as TGTGCCAGCAGCGGTACGGAATACAATGAGCAGTTCTTC. Protein translation: CASSGTEYNEQFF.